The sequence of this TCR beta chain was determined in a study of control samples from healthy donors and cancer patients. Germline values: CDR1 MGHRA, CDR2 YSYEKL. Trimming took 0 bases from V and 4 from J, leaving 9 bases between them. This CDR3 contains 14 residues. This table comes from immunoSEQ multiplex PCR, and its TCRdb copy is limited to in-frame clones, with some not included. Of about 58,000 clones listed, 90% were seen once; the top ten hold 5.5% to 7%. Sequenced: PBMCs. This clonotype originated in a man aged 55 to 70 with colorectal cancer. This chain connects TRBV4-1 to TRBJ1-2; D ambiguous. The CDR3 sequence: CASSQDTSGYGYTF. The CDR3 nucleotides are TGCGCCAGCAGCCAAGATACGTCCGGCTATGGCTACACCTTC.